This is a list of T cell receptor beta chains from one sample in a study of shared clonotypes between healthy human individuals. The table came from immunoSEQ multiplex PCR; TCRdb's copy has only in-frame clones and leaves some out. The data show over a million clones, roughly 97% seen once. The sequenced sample was naive CD4+ T cells sorted from blood. Receptors originate from a man younger than 40 in good health. Each CDR3 is given with its conserved first and last residue. D genes are given only for firm matches. Expanded clones get a size class; other rows say once, few or many, or leave the size out.

TRBJ2-7,-,TRBD2,TRBV9,CASSVTIAGGPSGEQYF,TGTGCCAGCAGCGTAACCATAGCGGGAGGGCCTTCGGGTGAGCAGTACTTC
TRBJ1-1,-,TRBD1,TRBV10-3,CAISGDRHPNTEAFF,TGTGCCATCAGTGGGGACAGACACCCGAACACTGAAGCTTTCTTT
TRBJ1-4,-,-,TRBV5-7,CASSRGQNEKLFF,TGTGCCAGCAGCCGTGGACAAAATGAAAAACTGTTTTTT
TRBJ1-2,-,-,TRBV7-2,CASSLDTRANYGYTF,TGTGCCAGCAGCTTAGATACACGGGCTAACTATGGCTACACCTTC
TRBJ2-3,-,TRBD2,TRBV5-5,CASTLESGTSVPDTQYF,TGTGCCAGCACCCTGGAGTCCGGGACTAGTGTGCCAGATACGCAGTATTTT
TRBJ2-1,-,-,TRBV15,CATSNKTGRKDEQFF,TGTGCCACCAGCAACAAGACAGGGAGGAAAGATGAGCAGTTCTTC
TRBJ2-3,-,TRBD2,TRBV6-4,CASSVAGGTDTQYF,TGTGCCAGCAGTGTGGCGGGAGGCACAGATACGCAGTATTTT
TRBJ1-1,-,-,TRBV30,CAWSVRAGTEAFF,TGTGCCTGGAGTGTAAGGGCAGGGACTGAAGCTTTCTTT
TRBJ2-7,-,-,TRBV5-1,CASSMKVERDIRPYEQYF,TGCGCCAGCAGCATGAAGGTGGAGCGAGATATTCGGCCCTACGAGCAGTACTTC
TRBJ2-3,-,-,TRBV4-3,CASSQGFYSTDTQYF,TGCGCCAGCAGCCAGGGCTTTTATAGCACAGATACGCAGTATTTT
TRBJ1-5,-,-,TRBV5-5,CASSSEVGGRQPQHF,TGTGCCAGCAGCTCGGAGGTCGGGGGACGGCAGCCCCAGCATTTT
TRBJ1-2,-,-,TRBV28,CASSPGGGGHGYTF,TGTGCCAGCAGCCCTGGCGGGGGGGGGCATGGCTACACCTTC
TRBJ2-3,-,-,TRBV7-2,CASSLRVNTQYF,TGTGCCAGCAGCTTGAGGGTGAATACGCAGTATTTT
TRBJ2-5,-,-,TRBV7-7,CASSLRGAGETQYF,TGTGCCAGCAGCTTAAGGGGGGCAGGAGAGACCCAGTACTTC
TRBJ1-1,few,-,TRBV15,CATSRDGRGAEAFF,TGTGCCACCAGCAGAGACGGGCGGGGGGCTGAAGCTTTCTTT
TRBJ2-1,-,TRBD1,TRBV29-1,CSVEGGTGFIDEQFF,TGCAGCGTTGAGGGTGGGACAGGGTTCATCGATGAGCAGTTCTTC
TRBJ2-3,-,-,TRBV30,CAWTDTDTQYF,TGTGCCTGGACCGACACAGATACGCAGTATTTT
TRBJ2-7,-,-,TRBV6-5,CASSYSSAYEQYF,TGTGCCAGCAGTTACTCTTCGGCCTACGAGCAGTACTTC
TRBJ2-7,-,-,TRBV28,CASSFSQENSYEQYF,TGTGCCAGCAGTTTTTCACAGGAAAACTCCTACGAGCAGTACTTC
TRBJ2-7,once,TRBD2,TRBV6-6,CASGLAGGPVLDEQYF,TGTGCCAGCGGTTTAGCGGGAGGGCCTGTGTTGGACGAGCAGTACTTC
TRBJ2-5,-,TRBD1,TRBV5-6,CASSFKGQGSETQYF,TGTGCCAGCAGCTTCAAGGGACAGGGGTCGGAGACCCAGTACTTC
TRBJ2-3,-,-,TRBV4-1,CASSQVGLEDTQYF,TGCGCCAGCAGCCAAGTTGGGTTAGAGGATACGCAGTATTTT
TRBJ2-1,-,TRBD1,TRBV15,CATSRDRAGYEQFF,TGTGCCACCAGCAGGGACAGGGCGGGTTATGAGCAGTTCTTC
TRBJ2-7,-,TRBD2,TRBV6-6,CASSDRLAGGPYEQYF,TGTGCCAGCAGCGACAGACTAGCGGGAGGCCCCTACGAGCAGTACTTC
TRBJ2-7,-,TRBD1,TRBV2,CASLVRTGKSEQYF,TGTGCCAGCTTAGTCCGGACAGGGAAAAGCGAGCAGTACTTC
TRBJ1-3,-,-,TRBV19,CASSPDRRRNTIYF,TGTGCCAGTAGTCCCGACAGGAGAAGAAACACCATATATTTT
TRBJ2-1,-,TRBD2,TRBV18,CASSRGLAGGNEQFF,TGTGCCAGCTCACGTGGACTAGCGGGGGGGAATGAGCAGTTCTTC
TRBJ2-1,-,TRBD1,TRBV29-1,CSVDRGRGYEQFF,TGCAGCGTCGACAGGGGGCGGGGATATGAGCAGTTCTTC
TRBJ2-3,-,TRBD1,TRBV7-2,CASTLNRGDTQYF,TGTGCCAGCACCTTAAACAGGGGAGATACGCAGTATTTT
TRBJ2-7,once,-,TRBV5-5,CASSAAPGPYFEQYF,TGTGCCAGCAGCGCGGCTCCGGGACCTTATTTTGAGCAGTACTTC
TRBJ2-5,-,-,TRBV29-1,CSAEETQYF,TGCAGCGCAGAAGAGACCCAGTACTTC
TRBJ2-1,-,TRBD2,TRBV9,CASSARRGGLAGVNEQFF,TGTGCCAGCAGCGCCCGGAGGGGGGGACTAGCGGGAGTCAATGAGCAGTTCTTC
TRBJ1-1,-,-,TRBV9,CASSVGQLNTEAFF,TGTGCCAGCAGCGTAGGTCAGCTAAACACTGAAGCTTTCTTT
TRBJ2-5,once,-,TRBV11-2,CASSLDSQGPETQYF,TGTGCCAGCAGCTTAGATTCACAAGGTCCGGAGACCCAGTACTTC
TRBJ2-7,-,TRBD1,TRBV5-1,CASSLEAGGNYEQYF,TGCGCCAGCAGCTTGGAGGCAGGGGGCAACTACGAGCAGTACTTC
TRBJ2-7,-,-,TRBV5-1,CASSQPDGEQYF,TGCGCCAGCAGCCAACCCGATGGGGAGCAGTACTTC
TRBJ2-5,-,TRBD1,TRBV18,CASSPGTGVQETQYF,TGTGCCAGCTCACCAGGGACAGGGGTTCAAGAGACCCAGTACTTC
TRBJ2-1,-,-,TRBV18,CASSPGAYNEQFF,TGTGCCAGCTCACCCGGGGCGTACAATGAGCAGTTCTTC
TRBJ2-7,-,TRBD2,TRBV7-9,CASSISGTGEQYF,TGTGCCAGCAGCATTAGCGGGACCGGGGAGCAGTACTTC
TRBJ2-1,-,-,TRBV7-9,CASSPIRGTGYNEQFF,TGTGCCAGCAGCCCCATACGAGGAACTGGTTACAATGAGCAGTTCTTC